Each of the 21 T cell receptor beta chains below was sequenced from the same sample in a study. Each CDR3 protein gets one entry after TCRdb re-called the RT-PCR reads with MiXCR. The repertoire holds about 700,000 distinct CDR3 sequences, with approximately 15% as singletons. Sequencing input: memory CD4+ T cells from blood. These receptor sequences come from a female donor in good health, serving as a healthy control.

The J gene is TRBJ2-5, the V gene TRBV7-7; no definite D call. The CDR3 totals 13 residues. In germline, CDR1 is SSHAT, CDR2 FNYEAQ (reference sequence). Trimming removed 5 bases at V and 3 bases at J, with 10 bases between. CDR3 nucleotides: TGTGCCAGCAGCCCAAGACCCGAAGAGACCCAGTACTTC. Translation: CASSPRPEETQYF.

This clonotype has a handful of counts. This rearrangement joins TRBV4-3 to TRBJ1-2; 9 positions agree with TRBD1. This CDR3 has 16 amino acids. Trimming cost V 0 bases and J 1 base; bases outside gene matches: 3. Germline loops: CDR1 LGHNA, CDR2 YSLEER. CDR3 nucleotide sequence: TGCGCCAGCAGCCAAGAATCGACAGGGGGTAACTATGGCTACACCTTC. Protein sequence: CASSQESTGGNYGYTF.

As DNA, the CDR3 is TGCGCCAGCAGCTGGACGGTTGAGCAAGAGACCCAGTACTTC. This gives the protein CASSWTVEQETQYF. The J gene is TRBJ2-5, the V gene TRBV5-1; no definite D call. Germline CDR1 reads SGHRS; CDR2 reads YFSETQ. CDR3 length: 14 amino acids. The germline V and J ends were trimmed by 3 bases and 2 bases, with 11 bases remaining between them. The entire variable domain, with the rest obtained from reference TRBV5-1 and TRBJ2-5, is as follows: KAGVTQTPRYLIKTRGQQVTLSCSPISGHRSVSWYQQTPGQGLQFLFEYFSETQRNKGNFPGRFSGRQFSNSRSEMNVSTLELGDSALYLCASSWTVEQETQYFGPGTRLLVL.

This clonotype has only a few counts. The chain couples TRBV5-1 to TRBJ1-1; tentative D call: TRBD1 (5 bases). V lost 3 bases and J lost 0, with 12 bases in between. Germline assignment: CDR1 SGHRS and CDR2 YFSETQ. The CDR3 consists of 15 residues. The CDR3 protein is CASSSLGDMNTEAFF. In DNA, the CDR3 is TGCGCCAGCAGCTCCCTGGGGGATATGAACACTGAAGCTTTCTTT.

The chain has TRBV20-1 and TRBJ1-2; D remains ambiguous. Trimming stripped 4 bases from V and 3 bases from J, with 3 bases between. CDR1 DFQATT and CDR2 SNEGSKA come from the germline V gene (reference sequence). This CDR3 has 10 residues. CDR3 nucleotide sequence: TGCAGTGCTAACTACTATGGCTACACCTTC. It yields the protein CSANYYGYTF.

V is TRBV5-1 and J is TRBJ2-3, with D perhaps given as TRBD1 or TRBD2 (5 bases each). The germline V gene encodes CDR1 SGHRS and CDR2 YFSETQ. The CDR3 consists of 15 residues. Trimming stripped 1 base from V and 1 base from J, with 10 bases between. As DNA, the CDR3 is TGCGCCAGCAGCTTGTTGGGGGTACGCACAGATACGCAGTATTTT. Its translation is CASSLLGVRTDTQYF.

The rearrangement links TRBV29-1 to TRBJ1-2, with D perhaps TRBD1 (5 bases). Germline loops: CDR1 SQVTM, CDR2 ANQGSEA. This CDR3 is 15 amino acids long. V gave up 6 bases and J gave up 7 bases, with 24 bases separating them. The CDR3 loop is CSVGRFQGPEGGYTF. DNA for the CDR3: TGCAGCGTCGGAAGATTTCAGGGTCCGGAGGGTGGCTACACCTTC.

This clonotype was seen more than once but under ten times. V and J are TRBV9 and TRBJ2-7, with no clear D. V lost 4 bases, J lost 3 bases, and 17 bases lay in between. The germline CDR1 and CDR2 sequences are SGDLS and YYNGEE. The CDR3 extends over 15 amino acids. CDR3 sequence: CASSPAPDGIYEQYF. The CDR3 nucleotides are TGTGCCAGCAGCCCCGCGCCTGACGGAATCTACGAGCAGTACTTC.

This clonotype appeared many times. J is TRBJ2-7 and V is TRBV4-3, with D possibly TRBD2 on 5 matching bases. V shed 0 bases and J shed 7 bases, with 10 bases lying between them. The CDR3 totals 13 residues. The germline V gene has CDR1 LGHNA and CDR2 YSLEER. The CDR3 DNA reads TGCGCCAGCAGCCAAGATTCCAGGAGGGAGCAGTACTTC. Protein product: CASSQDSRREQYF.

The rearrangement links TRBV30 to TRBJ2-7; 8 nucleotides match TRBD2. From germline, CDR1 is GTSNPN and CDR2 SVGIG (reference sequence). The V segment lost 0 bases and the J segment 2 bases; nucleotides outside the gene matches: 3. This CDR3 spans 14 amino acids. Here the CDR3 DNA reads TGTGCCTGGAGTGTTGGTAGCGGGACCTACGAGCAGTACTTC. Residues: CAWSVGSGTYEQYF.

Note on this clonotype: With a much larger clone just one base away, this may be a read error. The chain is built from TRBV5-1 and TRBJ2-7, with 7 nucleotides matching TRBD1. The CDR3 loop spans 14 amino acids. The V gene's germline CDR1 is SGHRS and CDR2 YFSETQ. This chain's CDR3 is CASSLTGEPYGQYF. Here the CDR3 DNA reads TGCGCCAGCAGCTTGACAGGGGAACCCTACGGGCAGTACTTC. Full variable domain (rest looked up from reference TRBV5-1 and TRBJ2-7): KAGVTQTPRYLIKTRGQQVTLSCSPISGHRSVSWYQQTPGQGLQFLFEYFSETQRNKGNFPGRFSGRQFSNSRSEMNVSTLELGDSALYLCASSLTGEPYGQYFGPGTRLTVT.

This clonotype has at least ten counts. This rearrangement joins TRBV5-5 to TRBJ2-1; D possibly uses TRBD1 or TRBD2 (5 bases each). In germline, CDR1 is SGHKS, CDR2 YYEKEE (reference sequence). The CDR3 runs 13 residues. V was cut by 0 bases and J by 7 bases, with 8 bases left in between. In nucleotides, the CDR3 is TGTGCCAGCAGCTTGGTGGGGGAGAATGAGCAGTTCTTC. Its translation is CASSLVGENEQFF.

On this clonotype itself: Just one base apart from a much larger clone, this may be a read error. The chain recombines TRBV20-1 with TRBJ2-7; D may be TRBD2 (5 bases). The CDR3 runs to 15 residues. V gave up 6 bases and J gave up 1 base, with 19 bases separating them. Germline loops: CDR1 DFQATT, CDR2 SNEGSKA (reference sequence). The CDR3 region has the DNA TGCAGTGCCGTTCGGAGTAGAGGGATATCCTACGAGCAGTACTTC. Translating it yields CSAVRSRGISYEQYF.

This clonotype was observed a handful of times. This chain joins TRBV20-1 and TRBJ2-2; weak D call: TRBD2 (5 bases). The CDR3 is 12 amino acids. The ends were cut back, 5 bases at V and 7 bases at J, with 11 bases in the middle. Germline assignment: CDR1 DFQATT and CDR2 SNEGSKA (reference sequence). This CDR3 reads CSALRGIGELFF. The CDR3 coding sequence is TGCAGTGCTCTCAGAGGGATCGGGGAGCTGTTTTTT.

The J gene is TRBJ2-2, the V gene TRBV24-1; D call uncertain. The V gene lost 5 bases and the J gene lost 4 bases, with 13 bases spanning the gap. The V gene's germline CDR1 is KGHDR and CDR2 SFDVKD. CDR3 length equals 15 residues. The CDR3 coding sequence is TGTGCCACCAGTGGTACAGTTTTTGCCACCGGGGAGCTGTTTTTT. Translating gives CATSGTVFATGELFF.

Only a few counts were recorded for this clonotype. The chain joins TRBV20-1 to TRBJ2-5; 11 bases align to TRBD2. This CDR3 comprises 14 residues. V shed 8 bases and J 4 bases; nucleotides not matched to a gene: 9. CDR1 is DFQATT, CDR2 SNEGSKA, per germline (reference sequence). The DNA of the CDR3 is TGCAGTTCCCTTAGCGGGGGGGCCGGAGAGACCCAGTACTTC. As protein: CSSLSGGAGETQYF.

A few counts support this clonotype. This chain links TRBV20-1 with TRBJ2-3; D possibly corresponds to TRBD1 (5 bases). Germline lookup yields CDR1 DFQATT and CDR2 SNEGSKA (reference sequence). CDR3 length equals 16 residues. Trimming removed 5 bases from V and 2 bases from J, with 20 bases in between. The DNA of the CDR3 is TGCAGTGCTGAAGGGGTTTTTAGTGGGTCCACAGATACGCAGTATTTT. Translated, it gives CSAEGVFSGSTDTQYF.

This clonotype has a count of ten or more. CDR3 in amino acids: CATLGTGYEQYF. In nucleotides, the CDR3 is TGTGCCACCCTGGGGACAGGGTACGAGCAGTACTTC. V and J are TRBV28 and TRBJ2-7; the match to TRBD1 covers 9 bases. Germline V gene data show CDR1 as MDHEN and CDR2 as SYDVKM. The CDR3 runs 12 residues. V shed 10 bases and J 4 bases; nucleotides not matched to a gene: 5.

This clonotype was counted only a few times. V gene TRBV6-5 combines with J gene TRBJ2-3; D unclear. Trimming stripped 6 bases from V and 5 bases from J, with 6 bases between. The CDR3 has 11 residues. The germline V gene encodes CDR1 MNHEY and CDR2 SVGAGI. The CDR3 coding sequence is TGTGCCAGCAGACACAGAGATACGCAGTATTTT. This translates into CASRHRDTQYF.

The chain employs TRBV9 and TRBJ1-2; D possibly corresponds to TRBD1 (6 bases). In germline, CDR1 is SGDLS, CDR2 YYNGEE. V was clipped by 2 bases and J by 4 bases, with 9 bases between them. This CDR3 is built from 13 residues. The CDR3 region has the DNA TGTGCCAGCAGCGTCCCAGGGGTCTATGGCTACACCTTC. Translating it yields CASSVPGVYGYTF. The whole variable domain, remainder taken from reference TRBV9 and TRBJ1-2, is DSGVTQTPKHLITATGQRVTLRCSPRSGDLSVYWYQQSLDQGLQFLIQYYNGEERAKGNILERFSAQQFPDLHSELNLSSLELGDSALYFCASSVPGVYGYTFGSGTRLTVV.

This clonotype was seen a few times. CDR3 amino acids: CASSPLTSGTDEQFF. CDR3 nucleotides: TGTGCCAGCAGCCCTCTGACTAGCGGGACAGATGAGCAGTTCTTC. The V and J genes are TRBV5-6 and TRBJ2-1, with TRBD2 matching 11 bases. With 4 bases clipped from V and 8 bases from J, the junction kept 8 bases outside the gene matches. Germline loops: CDR1 SGHDT, CDR2 YYEEEE. The CDR3 spans 15 residues. The whole variable domain, filled in from reference TRBV5-6 and TRBJ2-1, reads DAGVTQSPTHLIKTRGQQVTLRCSPKSGHDTVSWYQQALGQGPQFIFQYYEEEERQRGNFPDRFSGHQFPNYSSELNVNALLLGDSALYLCASSPLTSGTDEQFFGPGTRLTVL.